The entry below describes one T cell receptor (delta chain). Other nucleotide sequences in the sample specify the same CDR3. This sample was taken from a study of gamma-delta chains in newborns, infants, children. Looking at the study overall: Microbial exposure reportedly drives polyclonal innate γδ T cell expansion after birth.

TCRdb fed the reads into CATT to redo clone calling. The sample includes 15,000 or so delta-chain clones, 7% to 8.5% of them seen just once. V lost 1 base to trimming and J lost 0 bases; unmatched junction nucleotides: 6. The germline V gene has CDR1 GEAIGNYY and CDR2 EKD. This CDR3 has 19 amino acids. The sample was blood. The chain combines TRDV2 with TRDJ3; 9 bases map to TRDD3. The clonotype was recovered from a child who was a newborn, infant or young child, either healthy, febrile or measles-vaccinated (not recorded which). CDR3: CACDTAYWGSSWDTRQMFF. The CDR3 DNA is TGTGCCTGTGACACGGCTTACTGGGGGAGCTCCTGGGACACCCGACAGATGTTTTTC.